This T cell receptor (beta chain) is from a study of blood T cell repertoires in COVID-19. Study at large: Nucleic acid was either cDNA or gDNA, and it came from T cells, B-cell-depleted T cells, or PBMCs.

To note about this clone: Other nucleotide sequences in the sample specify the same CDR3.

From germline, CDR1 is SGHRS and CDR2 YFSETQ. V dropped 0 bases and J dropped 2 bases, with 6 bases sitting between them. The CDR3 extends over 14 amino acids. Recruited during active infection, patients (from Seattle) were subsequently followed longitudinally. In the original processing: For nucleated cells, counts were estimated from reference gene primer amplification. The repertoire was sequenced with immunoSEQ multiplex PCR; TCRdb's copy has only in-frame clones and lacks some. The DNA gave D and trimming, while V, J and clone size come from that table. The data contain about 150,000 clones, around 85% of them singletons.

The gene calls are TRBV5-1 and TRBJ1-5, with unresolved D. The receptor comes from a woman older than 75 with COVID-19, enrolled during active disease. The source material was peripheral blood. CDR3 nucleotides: TGCGCCAGCAGCTTGGCCGGGGGCAATCAGCCCCAGCATTTT. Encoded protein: CASSLAGGNQPQHF.